This entry features one T cell receptor beta chain sequence. This sample was included in a study of blood T cell repertoires in COVID-19. Study-level information: Sites across the United States, Italy and Spain contributed samples from acute and convalescent COVID-19. T cells, B-cell-depleted T cells, or PBMCs supplied cDNA or gDNA.

Clones were sequenced by immunoSEQ multiplex PCR, and TCRdb holds only the in-frame ones, with some missing. Of about 62,000 clones detected, 70% to 90% appear once; the ten largest clones hold over 0.8%. Germline V gene data show CDR1 as SGHTA and CDR2 as FQGTGA. Between the trimmed V and J ends, which lost 2 bases and 4 bases, there was a span of 20 bases. This CDR3 is 17 amino acids long. This clonotype was sampled from a man between 70 and 80 years old with acute or convalescent COVID-19. Material for sequencing was peripheral blood. The J gene is TRBJ1-1, the V gene TRBV7-3; a weak D match, TRBD1 (5 bases). CDR3 sequence (DNA): TGTGCCAGCAGCTTACGCACCGCAGGGCAGGTAGGCACTGAAGCTTTCTTT. Translated: CASSLRTAGQVGTEAFF. Filled out from reference TRBV7-3 and TRBJ1-1, the complete variable domain reads GAGVSQTPSNKVTEKGKYVELRCDPISGHTALYWYRQSLGQGPEFLIYFQGTGAADDSGLPNDRFFAVRPEGSVSTLKIQRTERGDSAVYLCASSLRTAGQVGTEAFFGQGTRLTVV.